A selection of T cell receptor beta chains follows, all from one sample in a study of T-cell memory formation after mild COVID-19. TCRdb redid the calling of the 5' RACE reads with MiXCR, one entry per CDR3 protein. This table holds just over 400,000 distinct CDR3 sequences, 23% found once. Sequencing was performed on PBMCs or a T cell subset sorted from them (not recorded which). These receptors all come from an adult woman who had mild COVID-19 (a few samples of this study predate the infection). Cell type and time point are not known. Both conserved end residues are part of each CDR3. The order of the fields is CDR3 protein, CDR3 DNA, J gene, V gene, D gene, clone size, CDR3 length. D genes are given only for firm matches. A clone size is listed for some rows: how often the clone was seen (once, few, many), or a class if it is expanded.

CDR3: CASRTGSNTDTQYF; DNA: TGTGCCAGTAGAACAGGGTCGAACACAGATACGCAGTATTTT; J: TRBJ2-3; V: TRBV19; D: .; size: .; length: 14
CDR3: CASSPSPGTGYNEQFF; DNA: TGTGCCAGCAGCCCAAGCCCCGGGACAGGGTACAATGAGCAGTTCTTC; J: TRBJ2-1; V: TRBV7-9; D: TRBD1; size: few; length: 16
CDR3: CASSLDGRPEKLFF; DNA: TGTGCCAGCAGCTTAGACGGGAGGCCTGAAAAACTGTTTTTT; J: TRBJ1-4; V: TRBV7-2; D: .; size: .; length: 14
CDR3: CASSYQHIADTEAFF; DNA: TGTGCCAGCAGTTACCAACATATCGCGGACACTGAAGCTTTCTTT; J: TRBJ1-1; V: TRBV6-2/TRBV6-3; D: .; size: .; length: 15
CDR3: CASSATVGSYEQYF; DNA: TGTGCCAGCAGCGCCACTGTGGGCTCCTACGAGCAGTACTTC; J: TRBJ2-7; V: TRBV11-2; D: .; size: .; length: 14
CDR3: CASTGGHLVSGELFF; DNA: TGTGCCAGTACCGGGGGCCACCTGGTGTCCGGGGAGCTGTTTTTT; J: TRBJ2-2; V: TRBV19; D: .; size: many; length: 15
CDR3: CASSSRDIYEQYF; DNA: TGTGCCAGCAGCTCACGGGACATATACGAGCAGTACTTC; J: TRBJ2-7; V: TRBV7-8; D: .; size: many; length: 13
CDR3: CAVGREWSSYNEQFF; DNA: TGTGCGGTCGGGAGAGAGTGGAGCTCCTACAATGAGCAGTTCTTC; J: TRBJ2-1; V: TRBV6-4; D: .; size: .; length: 15
CDR3: CATSEGFGTAYNEQFF; DNA: TGTGCCACCAGTGAGGGGTTCGGGACAGCCTACAATGAGCAGTTCTTC; J: TRBJ2-1; V: TRBV24-1; D: TRBD1; size: few; length: 16
CDR3: CASSSEGGHNEQFF; DNA: TGTGCCAGCAGCTCCGAAGGGGGCCACAATGAGCAGTTCTTC; J: TRBJ2-1; V: TRBV7-6; D: TRBD1; size: once; length: 14
CDR3: CASTVDRSSYEQYF; DNA: TGTGCCAGCACTGTGGACCGTAGTTCCTACGAGCAGTACTTC; J: TRBJ2-7; V: TRBV6-2/TRBV6-3; D: .; size: .; length: 14
CDR3: CSARPALGSGNTIYF; DNA: TGCAGTGCTAGACCCGCCCTTGGCTCTGGAAACACCATATATTTT; J: TRBJ1-3; V: TRBV20-1; D: .; size: .; length: 15
CDR3: CASNPGPSWETQYF; DNA: TGTGCCAGCAACCCCGGACCGAGTTGGGAGACCCAGTACTTC; J: TRBJ2-5; V: TRBV9; D: .; size: few; length: 14
CDR3: CSVARQGGSYEQYF; DNA: TGCAGCGTCGCGAGACAGGGGGGCTCCTACGAGCAGTACTTC; J: TRBJ2-7; V: TRBV29-1; D: TRBD1; size: .; length: 14
CDR3: CASSIQGYTNEKLFF; DNA: TGTGCCAGTAGTATACAGGGGTACACTAATGAAAAACTGTTTTTT; J: TRBJ1-4; V: TRBV19; D: .; size: .; length: 15
CDR3: CASSPGTGGVNTIYF; DNA: TGTGCCAGCAGCCCCGGGACAGGGGGAGTGAACACCATATATTTT; J: TRBJ1-3; V: TRBV12-3/TRBV12-4; D: TRBD1; size: many; length: 15
CDR3: CASSSTVRGYTF; DNA: TGTGCCAGCAGCTCGACAGTCCGCGGCTACACCTTC; J: TRBJ1-2; V: TRBV7-8; D: .; size: .; length: 12
CDR3: CASSLEGTAGANVLTF; DNA: TGCGCCAGCAGCTTGGAAGGGACAGCTGGGGCCAACGTCCTGACTTTC; J: TRBJ2-6; V: TRBV5-1; D: TRBD1; size: .; length: 16
CDR3: CASSQGHPVSTDTQYF; DNA: TGTGCCAGCAGCCAGGGACATCCCGTAAGCACAGATACGCAGTATTTT; J: TRBJ2-3; V: TRBV14; D: .; size: .; length: 16
CDR3: CSVRGGYQETQYF; DNA: TGCAGCGTGCGGGGGGGGTACCAAGAGACCCAGTACTTC; J: TRBJ2-5; V: TRBV29-1; D: TRBD2; size: .; length: 13
CDR3: CSARLLAGGFTDTQYF; DNA: TGCAGTGCTAGACTGCTAGCGGGGGGTTTCACAGATACGCAGTATTTT; J: TRBJ2-3; V: TRBV20-1; D: TRBD2; size: .; length: 16
CDR3: CASSLDTPYEQYF; DNA: TGTGCCAGCAGTTTAGACACCCCCTACGAGCAGTACTTC; J: TRBJ2-7; V: TRBV7-6; D: .; size: many; length: 13
CDR3: CASSQEGTDTDTQYF; DNA: TGTGCCAGCAGCCAAGAGGGCACCGACACAGATACGCAGTATTTT; J: TRBJ2-3; V: TRBV4-2; D: .; size: .; length: 15
CDR3: CSATVGAYEQYF; DNA: TGCAGTGCTACTGTAGGGGCCTACGAGCAGTACTTC; J: TRBJ2-7; V: TRBV20-1; D: .; size: few; length: 12
CDR3: CASSLSVRTDTQYF; DNA: TGTGCCAGCAGCTTATCCGTCCGCACAGATACGCAGTATTTT; J: TRBJ2-3; V: TRBV7-9; D: .; size: few; length: 14
CDR3: CASSLVVGGEGTEAFF; DNA: TGTGCCAGCAGCTTAGTAGTGGGGGGGGAAGGGACTGAAGCTTTCTTT; J: TRBJ1-1; V: TRBV11-2; D: .; size: few; length: 16
CDR3: CASSQPTGGSYGYTF; DNA: TGCGCCAGCAGCCAACCCACCGGGGGTTCGTATGGCTACACCTTC; J: TRBJ1-2; V: TRBV4-1; D: .; size: few; length: 15
CDR3: CASSLGRDSPNTGELFF; DNA: TGTGCTAGCAGCTTAGGACGGGACAGCCCCAACACCGGGGAGCTGTTTTTT; J: TRBJ2-2; V: TRBV7-7; D: TRBD1; size: .; length: 17
CDR3: CASSQGRESYNEQFF; DNA: TGTGCCAGCAGCCAAGGACGGGAGAGCTACAATGAGCAGTTCTTC; J: TRBJ2-1; V: TRBV3-1; D: .; size: .; length: 15
CDR3: CSAGLAGRLSYEQYF; DNA: TGCAGTGCTGGACTAGCGGGACGCCTATCCTACGAGCAGTACTTC; J: TRBJ2-7; V: TRBV20-1; D: TRBD2; size: few; length: 15
CDR3: CASSPPSGRANTGELFF; DNA: TGTGCCAGCAGTCCCCCTTCGGGCAGAGCGAACACCGGGGAGCTGTTTTTT; J: TRBJ2-2; V: TRBV25-1; D: .; size: .; length: 17